The next 27 T cell receptor beta chains were all read from a single sample in a study of blood T cell repertoires in COVID-19. Sequencing used immunoSEQ multiplex PCR; TCRdb keeps in-frame clones, though not all of them. The sample includes fewer than 250,000 clones, around 82% seen only once; the top ten take under 3%. Sequencing was done on a sample of peripheral blood. Every receptor here comes from a woman aged 40 to 50 with active or convalescent COVID-19.

The V and J genes are TRBV2 and TRBJ1-1; the D gene is possibly TRBD1 (5 bases). The CDR3 runs to 14 residues. Trimming took 4 bases from V and 1 from J, leaving 10 bases between them. Looked up from germline, CDR1 is SNHLY and CDR2 is FYNNEI. Written as DNA, the CDR3 is TGTGCCAGCAGTGTCCAAGGGGCGAACACTGAAGCTTTCTTT. This encodes CASSVQGANTEAFF.

The CDR3 bases are TGTGCCAGCAGCCTAGGGACAGGTATGACCTACGAGCAGTACTTC. Amino acid sequence: CASSLGTGMTYEQYF. V gene TRBV14 combines with J gene TRBJ2-7; TRBD1 agrees at 8 bases. The V gene end was trimmed by 4 bases and the J gene end by 2 bases; junction bases not matched to a gene: 7. CDR3 length equals 15 residues. Looked up from germline, CDR1 is SGHDN and CDR2 is FVKESK.

This clone was found once. In DNA, the CDR3 is TGTGCCAGCAGCTTAGCGGTGGCCCCCTACGAGCAGTACTTC. This gives the protein CASSLAVAPYEQYF. The chain uses TRBV11-1 and TRBJ2-7; D remains ambiguous. The V gene lost 0 bases and the J gene lost 2 bases, with 8 bases spanning the gap. CDR3 length equals 14 residues. The germline CDR1 and CDR2 sequences are SGHAT and FQDESV (reference sequence).

The chain has TRBV6-1 and TRBJ2-7; 13 bases agree with TRBD2. J was trimmed by 2 bases and V by 3 bases; bases with no gene match: 4. Germline values: CDR1 MNHNS, CDR2 SASEGT. This CDR3 has 16 amino acids. The DNA of the CDR3 is TGTGCCAGCAGTGAGACTAGCGGGGGGACAACCTACGAGCAGTACTTC. Amino acids: CASSETSGGTTYEQYF.

The rearrangement joins TRBV19 to TRBJ2-5, with 7 bases lining up with TRBD2. The length of the CDR3 is 14 residues. The germline gives CDR1 LNHDA, CDR2 SQIVND (reference sequence). Unmatched junction bases numbered 10, after V lost 7 bases and J lost 5 bases. The CDR3 loop is CASNSPAGAETQYF. The CDR3 DNA follows: TGTGCCAGTAATTCCCCGGCGGGAGCGGAGACCCAGTACTTC.

The chain couples TRBV4-3 to TRBJ1-5, with 7 bases lining up with TRBD1. The CDR3 has 16 residues. The germline V gene has CDR1 LGHNA and CDR2 YSLEER. J gave up 1 base and V 2 bases, and 5 bases lay outside the gene matches. This chain's CDR3 is CASSQTTGMSNQPQHF. The CDR3 DNA reads as TGCGCCAGCAGCCAAACGACAGGGATGAGCAATCAGCCCCAGCATTTT.

V usage is TRBV19 and J usage is TRBJ1-1; 7 positions agree with TRBD1. This CDR3 contains 17 residues. CDR1 and CDR2 (germline): LNHDA, SQIVND (reference sequence). J was trimmed by 0 bases and V by 10 bases; bases with no gene match: 17. Here the CDR3 DNA reads TGTGCCACCACCCCAACAGGGGCGGGTGATATGAACACTGAAGCTTTCTTT. It is translated as CATTPTGAGDMNTEAFF. The variable domain in full, completed from reference TRBV19 and TRBJ1-1, reads DGGITQSPKYLFRKEGQNVTLSCEQNLNHDAMYWYRQDPGQGLRLIYYSQIVNDFQKGDIAEGYSVSREKKESFPLTVTSAQKNPTAFYLCATTPTGAGDMNTEAFFGQGTRLTVV.

The gene calls are TRBV9 and TRBJ2-3, with 10 positions matching TRBD2. CDR1 is SGDLS, CDR2 YYNGEE, per germline. CDR3 length: 14 residues. Trimming at V came to 5 bases and at J to 4 bases, leaving 4 bases not matched to a gene. The CDR3 reads CASSRSGGADTQYF. In DNA form, the CDR3 reads TGTGCCAGCAGTCGAAGCGGGGGGGCAGATACGCAGTATTTT.

The gene calls are TRBV7-2 and TRBJ2-7; D call uncertain. Germline V gene data show CDR1 as SGHTA and CDR2 as FQGNSA. The CDR3 contains 11 residues. V dropped 0 bases and J dropped 7 bases, with 4 bases sitting between them. As DNA, the CDR3 is TGTGCCAGCAGCTTAGCCCCGGAGCAGTACTTC. This codes for CASSLAPEQYF.

The chain has TRBV5-5 and TRBJ1-4, with 9 bases aligning to TRBD1. Germline CDR1 is SGHKS and CDR2 is YYEKEE (reference sequence). CDR3 size: 18 residues. Trimming cost V 4 bases and J 1 base; bases outside gene matches: 11. The CDR3 is CASSPSTGGGGTNEKLFF. The CDR3 DNA reads as TGTGCCAGCAGCCCTTCAACAGGGGGCGGTGGAACTAATGAAAAACTGTTTTTT.

The chain links TRBV4-1 to TRBJ1-1; 7 positions agree with TRBD1. Germline values: CDR1 MGHRA, CDR2 YSYEKL. The V gene end was trimmed by 3 bases and the J gene end by 1 base; junction bases not matched to a gene: 8. The CDR3 totals 16 residues. CDR3 nucleotides: TGCGCCAGCAGCCACGCATCCGGGACAGCGAACACTGAAGCTTTCTTT. It yields the protein CASSHASGTANTEAFF.

Turning to this clone: At one end the junction does not follow the germline gene, possibly because of a read error. The gene calls are TRBV2 and TRBJ1-5; TRBD1 matches at 12 bases. The CDR3 loop spans 16 amino acids. In germline, CDR1 is SNHLY, CDR2 FYNNEI. Written as DNA, the CDR3 is TGTGCCAGCAGCGATCTAGGGACAGGGGGCAACCAGCCCCAGCATTTT. Its protein product is CASSDLGTGGNQPQHF.

The CDR3 coding sequence is TGTGCCAGCAGCGGATCCACTAGCGGGGGAATCACAGATACGCAGTATTTT. Translated: CASSGSTSGGITDTQYF. V gene TRBV9 combines with J gene TRBJ2-3; 11 bases are a match to TRBD2. This CDR3 has 17 residues. The V and J ends lost 3 bases and 2 bases, in that order; junction bases with no gene match: 8. The germline gives CDR1 SGDLS, CDR2 YYNGEE.

This clone was picked up a small number of times. The chain employs TRBV10-3 and TRBJ2-2, with D possibly being TRBD2 (5 bases). This CDR3 spans 13 amino acids. Germline CDR1 reads ENHRY; CDR2 reads SYGVKD. Deletions cut 2 bases from V and 7 bases from J, with 8 bases between. The CDR3 here is CAISEGENGELFF. The CDR3, as DNA: TGTGCCATCAGTGAGGGGGAGAACGGGGAGCTGTTTTTT.

V usage is TRBV19 and J usage is TRBJ2-3, with TRBD2 matching over 14 bases. The CDR3 is 16 residues long. Per the germline V gene, CDR1 is LNHDA and CDR2 is SQIVND (reference sequence). The V and J ends lost 7 bases and 4 bases, in that order; junction bases with no gene match: 7. Here the CDR3 reads CASTATSGRAADTQYF. The CDR3 bases are TGTGCCAGTACCGCGACTAGCGGGAGGGCAGCAGATACGCAGTATTTT.

This clone was seen only once. The J gene is TRBJ1-2, the V gene TRBV30; perhaps TRBD1 as D (5 bases). This CDR3 region has 15 residues. Trimming cost V 1 base and J 4 bases, with 16 bases left between them. The germline gives CDR1 GTSNPN, CDR2 SVGIG (reference sequence). CDR3 nucleotides: TGTGCCTGGAGTGGGGTGGGAGGGGCTAGCTATGGCTACACCTTC. Protein sequence: CAWSGVGGASYGYTF.

The chain joins TRBV19 to TRBJ2-7; possible D gene TRBD1, 5 bases. Deletions cut 3 bases from V and 2 bases from J, with 11 bases between. Germline V gene lookup returns CDR1 LNHDA and CDR2 SQIVND (reference sequence). The CDR3 length is 14 residues. The CDR3: CASSITTATYEQYF. DNA for the CDR3: TGTGCCAGTAGTATTACGACAGCTACCTACGAGCAGTACTTC.

The V and J genes are TRBV7-3 and TRBJ1-3, with D uncertain. Trimming took 5 bases from V and 0 from J, leaving 14 bases between them. CDR3 size: 16 residues. The germline gives CDR1 SGHTA, CDR2 FQGTGA. The chain's CDR3 is CASSRSVAGSGNTIYF. CDR3 sequence (DNA): TGTGCCAGCAGCCGCTCTGTTGCCGGCTCTGGAAACACCATATATTTT.

The chain uses TRBV28 and TRBJ1-6, with 9 bases matching TRBD1. This CDR3 spans 16 amino acids. The V segment lost 5 bases and the J segment 7 bases; nucleotides outside the gene matches: 9. In germline, CDR1 is MDHEN, CDR2 SYDVKM. CDR3 nucleotide sequence: TGTGCCAGCAGTCTAGATGACAGGGGGTGGAATTCACCCCTCCACTTT. It translates to CASSLDDRGWNSPLHF.

This clone was seen just once. V usage is TRBV7-2 and J usage is TRBJ1-2; 9 bases match TRBD1. CDR1 and CDR2 (germline): SGHTA, FQGNSA. The CDR3 is made up of 14 amino acids. V shed 6 bases and J 4 bases; nucleotides not matched to a gene: 6. Here the CDR3 reads CASSPGQGPYGYTF. The CDR3 DNA sequence: TGTGCCAGCAGTCCGGGACAGGGACCCTATGGCTACACCTTC.

V gene TRBV11-2 combines with J gene TRBJ1-6; perhaps TRBD1 as D (5 bases). This CDR3 spans 15 amino acids. Trimming cost V 4 bases and J 6 bases, with 13 bases left between them. Germline V gene sequence: CDR1 SGHAT, CDR2 FQNNGV. This CDR3 reads CASSSLDSINSPLHF. DNA for the CDR3: TGTGCCAGCAGCTCGCTCGACAGTATTAATTCACCCCTCCACTTT. The full variable domain, in which reference TRBV11-2 and TRBJ1-6 provide the parts outside the CDR3, is EAGVAQSPRYKIIEKRQSVAFWCNPISGHATLYWYQQILGQGPKLLIQFQNNGVVDDSQLPKDRFSAERLKGVDSTLKIQPAKLEDSAVYLCASSSLDSINSPLHFGNGTRLTVT.

J is TRBJ2-7 and V is TRBV11-3, with 12 bases matching TRBD2. V lost 5 bases to trimming and J lost 0 bases; unmatched junction nucleotides: 5. Germline V lookup: CDR1 SGHNT, CDR2 YENEEA. The CDR3 contains 16 residues. Here the CDR3 reads CASSPRLAGDSYEQYF. The DNA for the CDR3 is TGTGCCAGCAGCCCGAGACTAGCGGGAGACTCCTACGAGCAGTACTTC.

For the CDR3, the DNA is TGTGCCAGCATCCATAGGGGTTGGTACCAAGAGACCCAGTACTTC. It encodes CASIHRGWYQETQYF. The chain has TRBV28 and TRBJ2-5, with D possibly matching TRBD1 (5 bases). The germline V and J ends were trimmed by 7 bases and 0 bases, with 15 bases remaining between them. CDR1 is MDHEN and CDR2 is SYDVKM in the germline V gene. The CDR3 contains 15 residues.

The chain has TRBV9 and TRBJ1-6, with 7 bases fitting TRBD1. J gave up 7 bases and V 3 bases, and 10 bases lay outside the gene matches. The CDR3 loop spans 16 amino acids. The germline V gene has CDR1 SGDLS and CDR2 YYNGEE. CDR3 in amino acids: CASSASGGTWNSPLHF. CDR3 in DNA: TGTGCCAGCAGCGCCTCAGGGGGTACGTGGAATTCACCCCTCCACTTT.

The chain has TRBV24-1 and TRBJ2-2; weak D call: TRBD2 (5 bases). This CDR3 region has 15 residues. Trimming pared 6 bases from V and 5 bases from J, leaving 15 bases between. CDR1 and CDR2 (germline): KGHDR, SFDVKD. Here the CDR3 reads CATSQRGRGTGELFF. The CDR3 DNA follows: TGTGCCACCAGTCAACGAGGGCGCGGTACCGGGGAGCTGTTTTTT.

The chain carries TRBV20-1 and TRBJ1-4; no clear D. In germline, CDR1 is DFQATT, CDR2 SNEGSKA (reference sequence). The CDR3 spans 10 residues. The V gene lost 5 bases and the J gene lost 8 bases, with 6 bases spanning the gap. The CDR3 coding sequence is TGCAGTGCTTTAAAAGAAAAACTGTTTTTT. This sequence encodes CSALKEKLFF.

The rearrangement uses TRBV24-1 and TRBJ2-3, with 9 positions matching TRBD1. Germline loops: CDR1 KGHDR, CDR2 SFDVKD. After removal of 2 bases from V and 2 bases from J, the junction contained 4 bases not matched to a gene. The CDR3 is 16 amino acids. The CDR3 region has the DNA TGTGCCACCAGTGATTCTAGACAGGGGGACACAGATACGCAGTATTTT. This codes for CATSDSRQGDTDTQYF.